The 29 T cell receptor beta chains below come from one sample, sequenced in a study of T cell repertoires in cytomegalovirus infection. No antigen has been identified for these receptors. One entry per CDR3 protein results from TCRdb running MiXCR on the reads. Of some 110,000 distinct CDR3 sequences listed, about 9.5% are singletons. Sequencing used PBMCs, sequenced either directly or after in vitro stimulation (not recorded which). Receptors originate from a human donor in good health (CMV status not recorded). Some clones in this sample may be carry-over from other donors' samples.

V and J are TRBV7-9 and TRBJ1-2, with 8 bases identical to TRBD1. The CDR3 sequence is 13 residues long. Per germline, CDR1 SEHNR and CDR2 FQNEAQ (reference sequence). CDR3 sequence (DNA): TGTGCAATCGGGGCAGGGGGCAATTATGGCTACACCTTC. It encodes CAIGAGGNYGYTF.

This clonotype was seen repeatedly, ten times or more. V and J are TRBV7-2 and TRBJ2-5; a possible D gene is TRBD2 (5 bases). Trimming left V 5 bases short and J 4 bases short, with 11 bases between. This CDR3 comprises 13 residues. The V gene's germline CDR1 is SGHTA and CDR2 FQGNSA. Here the CDR3 DNA reads TGTGCCAGCAGCGGGCTAGCTAGAGAGACCCAGTACTTC. Encoded protein: CASSGLARETQYF.

This clonotype was seen at least ten times. This sequence joins TRBV7-2 and TRBJ2-5; D gene uncertain. V was cut by 1 base and J by 2 bases, with 8 bases left in between. CDR1 and CDR2 (germline): SGHTA, FQGNSA. The CDR3 totals 14 residues. The CDR3 nucleotides read TGTGCCAGCAGCTTAGAGGTATTACAAGAGACCCAGTACTTC. It encodes CASSLEVLQETQYF.

This clonotype was picked up a small number of times. This chain joins TRBV11-2 and TRBJ1-2; tentative D call: TRBD1 (6 bases). V shed 0 bases and J shed 8 bases, with 13 bases lying between them. This CDR3 has 14 amino acids. CDR1 and CDR2 from the germline V gene are SGHAT and FQNNGV. CDR3 DNA: TGTGCCAGCAGCTTAGAATACAGGGTGCGGGGCTACACCTTC. It codes for CASSLEYRVRGYTF.

This clonotype showed up many times. This chain joins TRBV7-2 and TRBJ2-1; no clear D gene. Per germline, CDR1 SGHTA and CDR2 FQGNSA. V shed 3 bases and J shed 0 bases, with 0 bases lying between them. The CDR3 totals 12 residues. The CDR3 sequence is CASSFSYNEQFF. The CDR3 DNA sequence: TGTGCCAGCAGCTTCTCCTACAATGAGCAGTTCTTC.

This chain uses TRBV6-2 or TRBV6-3 with TRBJ2-7; 7 positions agree with TRBD2. CDR3 length: 15 residues. V was pared by 6 bases and J by 3 bases, with 11 bases of the junction left unmatched. Germline CDR1 and CDR2: MNHEY and SVGEGT. CDR3 region: CASSHDSAGLYEQYF. Here the CDR3 DNA reads TGTGCCAGCAGCCATGATTCAGCGGGGCTCTACGAGCAGTACTTC.

The chain has TRBV15 and TRBJ2-1; 11 positions agree with TRBD2. This CDR3 contains 16 residues. Germline CDR1 is LNHNV and CDR2 is YYDKDF (reference sequence). The V gene end was trimmed by 1 base and the J gene end by 13 bases; junction bases not matched to a gene: 12. CDR3 region: CATSRGETSGVVAQFF. CDR3 DNA: TGTGCCACCAGCAGAGGCGAGACTAGCGGGGTAGTGGCCCAGTTCTTC. Together with reference TRBV15 and TRBJ2-1, the CDR3 gives the full variable domain: DAMVIQNPRYQVTQFGKPVTLSCSQTLNHNVMYWYQQKSSQAPKLLFHYYDKDFNNEADTPDNFQSRRPNTSFCFLDIRSPGLGDTAMYLCATSRGETSGVVAQFFGPGTRLTVL.

The V call is TRBV10-3, the J call TRBJ2-1; the match to TRBD2 covers 11 bases. CDR3 length: 16 amino acids. Germline V gene sequence: CDR1 ENHRY, CDR2 SYGVKD. The V and J ends lost 0 bases and 6 bases, in that order; junction bases with no gene match: 4. The CDR3 loop is CAISESSSGGTNEQFF. CDR3 nucleotide sequence: TGTGCCATCAGTGAGTCCTCTAGCGGGGGGACCAATGAGCAGTTCTTC.

The V gene is TRBV5-8, the J gene TRBJ2-1; TRBD1 matches at 9 bases. Germline-derived CDR1 and CDR2 are SGHTS and YDEGEE. V lost 2 bases to trimming and J lost 2 bases; unmatched junction nucleotides: 5. The CDR3 is 16 amino acids. CDR3 coding DNA: TGTGCCAGCAGCTTTTTCCGGGACAGGGCCTACAATGAGCAGTTCTTC. Its translation is CASSFFRDRAYNEQFF.

This clonotype was found a few times. The V gene is TRBV5-8, the J gene TRBJ2-1; 12 nucleotides line up with TRBD2. Unmatched junction bases numbered 11, after V lost 4 bases and J lost 9 bases. CDR3 length: 16 residues. The germline CDR1 and CDR2 sequences are SGHTS and YDEGEE. The CDR3 coding sequence is TGTGCCAGCAGCGGGGGGACTAGCGGGCCACGGAGTGAGCAGTTCTTC. It specifies CASSGGTSGPRSEQFF.

CDR3 in amino acids: CASTPGPHAGELFF. Here the CDR3 DNA reads TGTGCCAGCACTCCGGGTCCGCACGCCGGGGAGCTGTTTTTT. The genes are TRBV27 and TRBJ2-2; D unresolved. The germline V gene has CDR1 MNHEY and CDR2 SMNVEV (reference sequence). This CDR3 contains 14 residues. Trimming took off 7 bases at V and 6 bases at J, with 15 bases between the two ends.

This clonotype appeared many times. The chain joins TRBV7-2 to TRBJ2-7; no clear D gene. CDR3 length: 13 amino acids. The V end lost 9 bases, the J end lost 2 bases, and 14 bases lay between the germline ends. Germline V gives CDR1 SGHTA, CDR2 FQGNSA. In DNA, the CDR3 is TGTGCCAGTGGCCCTAACAGAGCCTACGAGCAGTACTTC. Its protein product is CASGPNRAYEQYF.

This clonotype was detected only a few times. The chain recombines TRBV18 with TRBJ2-7, with 10 bases aligning to TRBD2. Per germline, CDR1 KGHSH and CDR2 LQKENI. Unmatched junction bases numbered 6, after V lost 2 bases and J lost 2 bases. CDR3 length: 16 amino acids. The CDR3 sequence is CASSPKGLAGAYEQYV. CDR3 DNA: TGTGCCAGCTCACCAAAAGGTCTAGCGGGAGCCTACGAGCAGTACGTC.

Many counts were recorded for this clonotype. V and J are TRBV5-4 and TRBJ2-1, with 11 bases that match TRBD2. V lost 0 bases, J lost 5 bases, and 10 bases stayed unmatched. Germline lookup yields CDR1 SGHNT and CDR2 YYREEE (reference sequence). There are 18 residues in the CDR3. Here the CDR3 DNA reads TGTGCCAGCAGCTTGGAACCGAGACTAGCGGGAAGCCACAATGAGCAGTTCTTC. Translated, it gives CASSLEPRLAGSHNEQFF.

The chain links TRBV6-5 to TRBJ1-6; D not resolved. The CDR3 runs to 11 residues. Deletions cut 1 base from V and 8 bases from J, with 0 bases between. Germline-derived CDR1 and CDR2 are MNHEY and SVGAGI. DNA of the CDR3: TGTGCCAGCAGTTACTATTCACCCCTCCACTTT. Translation: CASSYYSPLHF.

This clonotype was detected ten times or more. The chain has TRBV7-2 and TRBJ1-4; 7 bases map to TRBD1. The CDR3 extends over 15 amino acids. V trimming: 1 base; J trimming: 8 bases; junction bases outside the gene matches: 7. Germline CDR1 is SGHTA and CDR2 is FQGNSA. Here the CDR3 DNA reads TGTGCCAGCAGCTTAGGAGCAGGGGGTAGCGAAAAACTGTTTTTT. It translates to CASSLGAGGSEKLFF. Drawing the rest from reference TRBV7-2 and TRBJ1-4, the complete variable domain is GAGVSQSPSNKVTEKGKDVELRCDPISGHTALYWYRQSLGQGLEFLIYFQGNSAPDKSGLPSDRFSAERTGGSVSTLTIQRTQQEDSAVYLCASSLGAGGSEKLFFGSGTQLSVL.

This clonotype was recorded many times. The chain combines TRBV11-2 with TRBJ2-2, with TRBD1 identical over 9 bases. The V and J ends lost 4 bases and 6 bases, in that order; junction bases with no gene match: 9. Germline V CDR1 and CDR2: SGHAT, FQNNGV. The CDR3 contains 16 residues. The chain's CDR3 is CASSSYRGRIAGELFF. CDR3 DNA sequence: TGTGCCAGCAGCTCCTACAGGGGGCGGATAGCCGGGGAGCTGTTTTTT.

This clonotype was observed a handful of times. The chain uses TRBV12-3 or TRBV12-4 and TRBJ2-1; 10 bases map to TRBD2. The ends lost 6 bases at V and 3 bases at J; junction bases unmatched: 5. This CDR3 region has 15 residues. In DNA, the CDR3 is TGTGCCAGCAGCAAGAGGACTAGCGGCTACAATGAGCAGTTCTTC. Protein: CASSKRTSGYNEQFF.

This clonotype has at least ten counts. This chain joins TRBV6-6 and TRBJ1-5; D ambiguous. The CDR3 contains 14 residues. The germline V and J ends were trimmed by 0 bases and 2 bases, with 5 bases remaining between them. Germline-derived CDR1 and CDR2 are MNHNY and SVGAGI (reference sequence). The CDR3 coding sequence is TGTGCCAGCAGTTACTCGAACGGCAATCAGCCCCAGCATTTT. This gives the protein CASSYSNGNQPQHF.

There are many counts of this clonotype. The rearrangement joins TRBV11-1 to TRBJ1-1; the match to TRBD1 covers 8 bases. CDR3 length: 14 amino acids. CDR1 SGHAT and CDR2 FQDESV come from the germline V gene (reference sequence). Trimming removed 5 bases from V and 2 bases from J; junction bases left unmatched: 4. Here the CDR3 reads CASSVGQDNTEAFF. Here the CDR3 DNA reads TGTGCCAGCAGCGTGGGACAGGACAACACTGAAGCTTTCTTT.

Many counts were recorded for this clonotype. The chain employs TRBV6-5 and TRBJ2-7; D might be TRBD2 (5 bases). This CDR3 is 15 amino acids long. Germline CDR1 and CDR2: MNHEY and SVGAGI. V was cut by 9 bases and J by 6 bases, with 24 bases left in between. The CDR3 nucleotides read TGTGCCAGTAGACATCGGACTTATAAGATTTTCGAGCAGTACTTC. Translated: CASRHRTYKIFEQYF.

This clonotype was counted many times. This sequence joins TRBV4-3 and TRBJ2-3; D not resolved. CDR1 LGHNA and CDR2 YSLEER come from the germline V gene. This CDR3 has 15 amino acids. Trimming shortened V by 0 bases and J by 2 bases, and 9 bases separated the two germline ends. In DNA form, the CDR3 reads TGCGCCAGCAGCCAAGACAGGAGCTACACAGATACGCAGTATTTT. Encoded protein: CASSQDRSYTDTQYF.

As regards this clonotype: This clone may be a read error of a much larger clone one base away. The V call is TRBV12-3 or TRBV12-4, the J call TRBJ2-1; D is tentatively TRBD1 or TRBD2 (5 bases each). This CDR3 has 14 amino acids. CDR3 residues: CASGTLGSYNGQFF. CDR3 coding DNA: TGTGCCAGCGGGACCCTGGGCTCCTACAATGGGCAGTTCTTC.

This clonotype was seen ten or more times. DNA of the CDR3: TGTGCCAGCAGTCCCCGATGGACCACTGAAGCTTTCTTT. As protein: CASSPRWTTEAFF. The rearrangement links TRBV12-3 or TRBV12-4 to TRBJ1-1; D is ambiguous. CDR3 length: 13 amino acids. V gave up 5 bases and J gave up 4 bases, with 11 bases separating them.

In this sample, this clonotype turned up many times. The chain recombines TRBV7-2 with TRBJ2-1; a weak D match, TRBD1 (5 bases). Deletions cut 1 base from V and 9 bases from J, with 16 bases between. CDR3 length equals 15 residues. Germline CDR1 and CDR2: SGHTA and FQGNSA. This CDR3 is CASSLDIRANGEQFF. CDR3 coding DNA: TGTGCCAGCAGCTTAGATATCAGGGCGAATGGTGAGCAGTTCTTC.

The J gene is TRBJ1-5, the V gene TRBV6-2 or TRBV6-3, with D tentatively TRBD1 (6 bases). The length of the CDR3 is 16 residues. Looked up from germline, CDR1 is MNHEY and CDR2 is SVGEGT. V lost 2 bases, J lost 6 bases, and 17 bases lay in between. Here the CDR3 DNA reads TGTGCCAGCAGTTACCCGGGGGGGGGGGCTTTTCAGCCCCAGCATTTT. Protein product: CASSYPGGGAFQPQHF.

This clonotype was detected ten times or more. V and J are TRBV2 and TRBJ2-3; 14 bases match TRBD2. V dropped 4 bases and J dropped 3; count of bases not matched to a gene: 6. CDR3 length: 17 residues. CDR1 is SNHLY and CDR2 is FYNNEI in the germline V gene. CDR3 bases: TGTGCCAGCAGTGCCCGAGGGACTAGCGGGAGAACAGATACGCAGTATTTT. Translated: CASSARGTSGRTDTQYF. The whole variable domain, filled in from reference TRBV2 and TRBJ2-3, reads EPEVTQTPSHQVTQMGQEVILRCVPISNHLYFYWYRQILGQKVEFLVSFYNNEISEKSEIFDDQFSVERPDGSNFTLKIRSTKLEDSAMYFCASSARGTSGRTDTQYFGPGTRLTVL.

This clonotype has just a few counts. The V and J genes are TRBV7-2 and TRBJ2-7; D not certain. CDR3 size: 15 residues. From germline, CDR1 is SGHTA and CDR2 FQGNSA. V gave up 2 bases and J gave up 5 bases, with 16 bases separating them. As DNA, the CDR3 is TGTGCCAGCAGCTTATGGAAGGAAATCGTCGACGAGCAGTACTTC. Its protein is CASSLWKEIVDEQYF. Full variable domain (remainder filled in from reference TRBV7-2 and TRBJ2-7): GAGVSQSPSNKVTEKGKDVELRCDPISGHTALYWYRQSLGQGLEFLIYFQGNSAPDKSGLPSDRFSAERTGGSVSTLTIQRTQQEDSAVYLCASSLWKEIVDEQYFGPGTRLTVT.

The V gene is TRBV6-8, the J gene TRBJ2-1; 16 nucleotides align to TRBD2. The trim removed 6 bases at V and 5 bases at J, leaving 4 bases unmatched. Germline CDR1 reads MNHGY; CDR2 reads SAAAGT. CDR3 length: 16 amino acids. CDR3 coding DNA: TGTGCCAGCAGGGGACTAGCGGGAGGGGGCCACAATGAGCAGTTCTTC. Protein product: CASRGLAGGGHNEQFF.